Sequencing of this TCR beta chain was carried out in a study of T cell responses to AZD1222 COVID-19 vaccine. Study summary: The study pooled second doses at about 4 or about 12 weeks.

For this clone: The antigen remains unidentified.

Notes on the study in general: White British people made up most donors, females outnumbered males, and clonal diversity was possibly underestimated.

Assay: immunoSEQ multiplex PCR; the TCRdb copy retains only in-frame clones and omits some. This sample carries about 110,000 clones, 87% of them seen once, and the ten largest clones take 3.5% to 4.5%. The CDR3 length is 19 residues. V dropped 5 bases and J dropped 0; count of bases not matched to a gene: 11. Germline CDR1 is LNHDA and CDR2 is SQIVND (reference sequence). Here the sequenced sample was peripheral blood, taken on day 0 of AZD1222 vaccination. The receptor comes from an adult in good health. V usage is TRBV19 and J usage is TRBJ2-6, with 9 bases aligning to TRBD1. CDR3 loop: CASSARTGGPRSGANVLTF. CDR3 DNA: TGTGCCAGTAGTGCCCGAACAGGGGGCCCCCGCTCTGGGGCCAACGTCCTGACTTTC.